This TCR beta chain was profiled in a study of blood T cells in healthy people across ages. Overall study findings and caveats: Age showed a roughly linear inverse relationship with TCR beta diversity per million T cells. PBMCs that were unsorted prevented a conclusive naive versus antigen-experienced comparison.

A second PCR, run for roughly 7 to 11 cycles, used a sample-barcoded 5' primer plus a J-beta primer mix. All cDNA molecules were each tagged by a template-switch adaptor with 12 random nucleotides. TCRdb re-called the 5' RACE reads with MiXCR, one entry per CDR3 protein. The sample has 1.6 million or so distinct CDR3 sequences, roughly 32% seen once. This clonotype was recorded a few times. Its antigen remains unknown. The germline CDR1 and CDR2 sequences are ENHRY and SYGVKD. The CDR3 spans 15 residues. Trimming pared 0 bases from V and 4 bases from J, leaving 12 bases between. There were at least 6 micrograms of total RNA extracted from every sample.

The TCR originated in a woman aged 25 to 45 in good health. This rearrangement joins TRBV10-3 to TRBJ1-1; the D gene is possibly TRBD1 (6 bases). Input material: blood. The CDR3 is CAISESSGAVTEAFF. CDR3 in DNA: TGTGCCATCAGTGAGTCTTCGGGGGCTGTCACTGAAGCTTTCTTT.